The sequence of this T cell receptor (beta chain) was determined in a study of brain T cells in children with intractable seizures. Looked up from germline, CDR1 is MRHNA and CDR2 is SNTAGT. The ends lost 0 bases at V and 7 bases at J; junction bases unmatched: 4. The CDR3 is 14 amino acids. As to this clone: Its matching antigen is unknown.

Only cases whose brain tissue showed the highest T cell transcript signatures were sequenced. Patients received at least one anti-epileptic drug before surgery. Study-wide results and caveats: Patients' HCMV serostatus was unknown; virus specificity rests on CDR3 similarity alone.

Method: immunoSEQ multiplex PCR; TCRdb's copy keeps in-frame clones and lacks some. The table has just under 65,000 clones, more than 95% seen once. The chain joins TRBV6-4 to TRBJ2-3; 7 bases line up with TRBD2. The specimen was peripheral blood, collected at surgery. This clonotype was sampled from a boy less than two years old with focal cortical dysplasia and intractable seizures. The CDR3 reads CASSDSGGGNTQYF. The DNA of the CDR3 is TGTGCCAGCAGTGACTCGGGGGGGGGAAATACGCAGTATTTT.